A selection of T cell receptor beta chains follows, all from one sample in a study of metastatic and nonmetastatic thyroid tumors. TCRdb redid the clone calls on the PCR reads using MiXCR. The data hold 15,000 to 20,000 clones, with approximately 32% observed a single time. Sample: tumor tissue. The receptors derive from a female donor with papillary thyroid cancer or a benign thyroid nodule (not recorded which). Some clones in this sample may be carry-over from other donors' samples. The CDR3 runs from the conserved cysteine through the conserved F or W. A D gene is named only where the DNA matches it firmly. Size is omitted from some rows. Given values are once, few, many or a class for expanded clones.

CASSRSGGYNEQFF,TGTGCCAGCAGCCGAAGCGGGGGGTACAATGAGCAGTTCTTC,TRBJ2-1,TRBD2,TRBV7-2,many
CASSVSSGNTIYF,TGTGCCAGTTCCGTCAGCTCTGGAAACACCATATATTTT,TRBJ1-3,.,TRBV19,medium-sized
CASSPNSGTGSYEQYF,TGCGCCAGCAGCCCTAATAGCGGGACCGGCTCCTACGAGCAGTACTTC,TRBJ2-7,TRBD2,TRBV5-1,.
CASSSETSYGYTF,TGTGCCAGCAGCTCGGAAACGTCCTATGGCTACACCTTC,TRBJ1-2,.,TRBV12-3/TRBV12-4,few
CAWSVRYEQYF,TGTGCCTGGAGTGTACGCTACGAGCAGTACTTC,TRBJ2-7,.,TRBV30,.
CASSYSGEERGIYEQYF,TGTGCCAGCAGTTACTCGGGCGAGGAGCGGGGAATCTACGAGCAGTACTTC,TRBJ2-7,TRBD2,TRBV6-2/TRBV6-3,.
CASSQETSGGVEQFF,TGTGCCAGCAGCCAAGAGACTAGCGGGGGGGTTGAGCAGTTCTTC,TRBJ2-1,TRBD2,TRBV4-2,many
CASSDEQGSSPLHF,TGTGCCAGCAGTGACGAGCAGGGAAGTTCACCCCTCCACTTT,TRBJ1-6,.,TRBV6-1,few
CASGGLAGVDEQFF,TGTGCCAGCGGCGGACTAGCGGGAGTCGATGAGCAGTTCTTC,TRBJ2-1,TRBD2,TRBV6-2/TRBV6-3,few
CAWSVLASGGYTF,TGTGCCTGGAGTGTACTCGCATCGGGCGGCTACACCTTC,TRBJ1-2,.,TRBV30,.
CASSLTGEQYF,TGTGCCAGCAGCTTAACGGGAGAGCAGTACTTC,TRBJ2-7,.,TRBV7-8,few
CATSSDRTGAYEQYF,TGTGCCACCAGCTCCGATCGGACAGGGGCCTACGAGCAGTACTTC,TRBJ2-7,TRBD1,TRBV12-3/TRBV12-4,.
CASSLFGTGPTRGGTQYF,TGTGCCAGCAGCTTATTTGGAACAGGACCTACTAGAGGGGGTACGCAGTATTTT,TRBJ2-3,.,TRBV11-2,many
CASSIRTRAEQYF,TGTGCCAGCAGTATCCGGACAAGGGCCGAGCAGTACTTC,TRBJ2-7,.,TRBV28,few
CASTSSNQPQHF,TGTGCCAGTACCTCTAGCAATCAGCCCCAGCATTTT,TRBJ1-5,.,TRBV19,many
CATGPGGRVGVGQYF,TGTGCCACCGGCCCGGGGGGCCGTGTCGGAGTGGGCCAGTACTTC,TRBJ2-5,.,TRBV15,medium-sized
CSPRGDMMTYEQYF,TGCAGTCCCCGGGGGGACATGATGACCTACGAGCAGTACTTC,TRBJ2-7,.,TRBV20-1,.